This TCR beta chain appears in the sequencing data of a study of post-analysis software for immune sequencing data. Note on this clonotype: Its antigen is not identified.

Study-wide points: Controls showed lower frequencies than patients for 4 or 5 TRBV segments, and TRBV5-6, TRBV5-1 and TRBV20-1 were among these. For normalized Chao1 diversity, multiple sclerosis patients scored significantly lower than controls did.

Researchers reported that TCR beta cDNA libraries carried unique molecular identifiers. TCRdb called the PCR reads again in MiXCR, with one record for every CDR3 protein. The sample yields hundreds of thousands of distinct CDR3 sequences, less than 35% seen once. V lost 5 bases, J lost 8 bases, and 11 bases stayed unmatched. CDR3 length: 15 amino acids. The chain joins TRBV12-3 or TRBV12-4 to TRBJ2-7, with 11 bases matching TRBD1. This TCR was sampled from a girl between 5 and 17 years old with multiple sclerosis. Sequencing used blood. The CDR3 coding sequence is TGTGCCAGCAGTACCTGGGACAGGGGGACTTCGAAGCAGTACTTC. Translation: CASSTWDRGTSKQYF.